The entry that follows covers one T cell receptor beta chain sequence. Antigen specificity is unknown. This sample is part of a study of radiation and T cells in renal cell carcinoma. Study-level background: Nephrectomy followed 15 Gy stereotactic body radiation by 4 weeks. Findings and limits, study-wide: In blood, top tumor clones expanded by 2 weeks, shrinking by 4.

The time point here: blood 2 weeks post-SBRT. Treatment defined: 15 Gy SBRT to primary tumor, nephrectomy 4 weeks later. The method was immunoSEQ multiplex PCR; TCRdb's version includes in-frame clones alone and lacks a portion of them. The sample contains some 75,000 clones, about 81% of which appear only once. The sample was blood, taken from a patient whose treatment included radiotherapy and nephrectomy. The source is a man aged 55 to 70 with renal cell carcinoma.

The CDR3 bases are TGTGCCAGCAGCGGAAGCCAAGAGACCCAGTACTTC. Translation: CASSGSQETQYF. The chain is built from TRBV6-5 and TRBJ2-5; D not certain. The germline CDR1 and CDR2 sequences are MNHEY and SVGAGI. The CDR3 is 12 residues long. Trimming took off 6 bases at V and 1 base at J, with 6 bases between the two ends.